These 24 T cell receptor beta chains were sequenced from one sample in a study of T cell responses to AZD1222 COVID-19 vaccine. Clones were read by immunoSEQ multiplex PCR, and TCRdb kept only the in-frame ones, dropping some. The table lists 150,000 or so clones, 94% of them singletons. The specimen was peripheral blood, collected on day 0 of AZD1222 vaccination. These receptors were taken from an adult in good health.

The rearrangement joins TRBV6-5 to TRBJ2-7, with 7 bases matching TRBD2. The CDR3 loop spans 13 amino acids. Germline CDR1 is MNHEY and CDR2 is SVGAGI. Unmatched junction bases numbered 9, after V lost 8 bases and J lost 5 bases. This chain's CDR3 is CASVKTSSHEQYF. CDR3 DNA: TGTGCCAGCGTAAAGACTAGCAGCCACGAGCAGTACTTC.

This chain uses TRBV28 with TRBJ2-3; weak D call: TRBD2 (7 bases). Trimming shortened V by 2 bases and J by 4 bases, and 16 bases separated the two germline ends. CDR3 length: 16 amino acids. Per germline, CDR1 MDHEN and CDR2 SYDVKM. The CDR3 DNA follows: TGTGCCAGCAGTTTAGGAGGGGGAGGGTGGGCAGATACGCAGTATTTT. Residues: CASSLGGGGWADTQYF.

The V gene is TRBV28, the J gene TRBJ2-7, with D hard to call. This CDR3 contains 11 residues. V lost 5 bases to trimming and J lost 8 bases, with 10 bases between them. Per germline, CDR1 MDHEN and CDR2 SYDVKM. Written as DNA, the CDR3 is TGTGCCAGCAGTCATGGAACCCAGCAGTACTTC. Translation: CASSHGTQQYF.

The chain links TRBV29-1 to TRBJ2-1, with 12 nucleotides matching TRBD2. With 4 bases clipped from V and 5 bases from J, the junction kept 9 bases outside the gene matches. The CDR3 is 16 residues long. Germline CDR1 SQVTM, CDR2 ANQGSEA. The CDR3 sequence is CSVGKTSGRLHNEQFF. The CDR3 DNA follows: TGCAGCGTTGGGAAGACTAGCGGGAGATTGCACAATGAGCAGTTCTTC.

This clone was seen once. V is TRBV28 and J is TRBJ1-5; D remains ambiguous. The CDR3 runs 16 residues. Germline assignment: CDR1 MDHEN and CDR2 SYDVKM. Trimming took off 3 bases at V and 3 bases at J, with 15 bases between the two ends. The CDR3, as DNA: TGTGCCAGCAGTTTGAAGTGGAGTATCCCCAATCAGCCCCAGCATTTT. Amino acids: CASSLKWSIPNQPQHF.

The chain combines TRBV2 with TRBJ2-3; the D gene is possibly TRBD1 (6 bases). There are 15 residues in the CDR3. Looked up from germline, CDR1 is SNHLY and CDR2 is FYNNEI. V was clipped by 4 bases and J by 1 base, with 12 bases between them. CDR3 sequence: CASSATGTRTDTQYF. The CDR3 DNA sequence: TGTGCCAGCAGTGCAACAGGGACCCGCACAGATACGCAGTATTTT.

V gene TRBV19 combines with J gene TRBJ1-1; 12 nucleotides match TRBD1. The length of the CDR3 is 15 residues. The germline CDR1 and CDR2 sequences are LNHDA and SQIVND (reference sequence). J lost 5 bases, V lost 8 bases, and 9 bases had no gene match. The CDR3 sequence: CASGGTGGFGTEAFF. The CDR3 region has the DNA TGTGCCAGTGGAGGGACAGGGGGCTTTGGGACTGAAGCTTTCTTT.

This chain links TRBV3-1 (or the pseudogene TRBV3-2) with TRBJ2-7; 7 nucleotides align to TRBD2. After removal of 1 base from V and 3 bases from J, the junction contained 3 bases not matched to a gene. The germline gives CDR1 LGHDT, CDR2 YNNKEL (reference sequence). The CDR3 runs 14 residues. DNA for the CDR3: TGTGCCAGCAGCCAAGTAAGGACTAGCTACGAGCAGTACTTC. It translates to CASSQVRTSYEQYF.

V gene TRBV5-1 combines with J gene TRBJ1-1; unclear D gene. Germline V CDR1 and CDR2: SGHRS, YFSETQ. The CDR3 is made up of 13 amino acids. V lost 0 bases, J lost 1 base, and 4 bases lay in between. CDR3 nucleotide sequence: TGCGCCAGCAGCTTGGGGTCGAACACTGAAGCTTTCTTT. Its protein product is CASSLGSNTEAFF.

CDR3 sequence: CASSLETVEAFF. The CDR3 DNA reads as TGTGCCAGCAGCTTGGAAACAGTTGAAGCTTTCTTT. The V call is TRBV5-5, the J call TRBJ1-1; D gene unclear. CDR1 SGHKS and CDR2 YYEKEE come from the germline V gene (reference sequence). The CDR3 sequence is 12 residues long. Trimming took 0 bases from V and 7 from J, leaving 7 bases between them.

As for this clone: Sequence at one end of the junction differs from germline and may be a read error. The chain couples TRBV24-1 to TRBJ1-5; D is ambiguous. The CDR3 covers 10 residues. Per the germline V gene, CDR1 is KGHDR and CDR2 is SFDVKD. CDR3 in DNA: TGTGCCACCAGCAGTCAGCCCCAGCATTTT. Its protein is CATSSQPQHF.

The gene calls are TRBV7-2 and TRBJ1-4; weak D call: TRBD1 (5 bases). This CDR3 region has 11 residues. Trimming shortened V by 5 bases and J by 11 bases, and 9 bases separated the two germline ends. CDR1 is SGHTA and CDR2 is FQGNSA in the germline V gene. CDR3 protein: CASSPNRKLFF. The CDR3 DNA follows: TGTGCCAGCAGCCCTAACAGGAAACTGTTTTTT.

V gene TRBV29-1 combines with J gene TRBJ1-1; a weak D match, TRBD1 (6 bases). The CDR3 is 13 amino acids. Trimming left V 5 bases short and J 4 bases short, with 14 bases between. Germline V CDR1 and CDR2: SQVTM, ANQGSEA. The CDR3, as DNA: TGCAGCGTTAATACAGGGTATAGCACTGAAGCTTTCTTT. Its protein product is CSVNTGYSTEAFF. The variable domain in full, with the rest retrieved from reference TRBV29-1 and TRBJ1-1, is SAVISQKPSRDICQRGTSLTIQCQVDSQVTMMFWYRQQPGQSLTLIATANQGSEATYESGFVIDKFPISRPNLTFSTLTVSNMSPEDSSIYLCSVNTGYSTEAFFGQGTRLTVV.

The rearrangement uses TRBV27 and TRBJ2-1; possible D gene TRBD1, 5 bases. The germline V gene encodes CDR1 MNHEY and CDR2 SMNVEV (reference sequence). The CDR3 contains 14 residues. Trimming cost V 0 bases and J 9 bases, with 12 bases left between them. CDR3 bases: TGTGCCAGCAGTTTATCGAAAGGAAGGGGTGAGCAGTTCTTC. This translates into CASSLSKGRGEQFF.

This chain uses TRBV6-1 with TRBJ1-4; no clear D gene. This CDR3 is built from 17 residues. Germline values: CDR1 MNHNS, CDR2 SASEGT. V lost 6 bases and J 0 bases, leaving 17 bases between the germline ends. The CDR3 DNA sequence: TGTGCCAGCAGCGAACCCCCCAACCTTGCAACTAATGAAAAACTGTTTTTT. It yields the protein CASSEPPNLATNEKLFF.

The genes are TRBV5-4 and TRBJ2-7; TRBD2 matches at 10 bases. J lost 4 bases, V lost 4 bases, and 5 bases had no gene match. The CDR3 has 14 amino acids. CDR1 and CDR2 from the germline V gene are SGHNT and YYREEE (reference sequence). DNA for the CDR3: TGTGCCAGCAGCACGCGGACTAGCGGTTACGAGCAGTACTTC. Translating it yields CASSTRTSGYEQYF.

The chain is built from TRBV11-2 and TRBJ1-1, with TRBD1 as a possible D gene (6 bases). With 1 base removed from V and 3 bases from J, the gap between germline ends came to 12 bases. There are 15 residues in the CDR3. Germline CDR1 and CDR2: SGHAT and FQNNGV. CDR3 nucleotides: TGTGCCAGCAGCTTAGTTCGGGGGGCGGACACTGAAGCTTTCTTT. This codes for CASSLVRGADTEAFF.

This sequence joins TRBV5-1 and TRBJ2-7, with D unclear. V was cut by 0 bases and J by 5 bases, with 9 bases left in between. Germline-derived CDR1 and CDR2 are SGHRS and YFSETQ. The CDR3 spans 13 residues. The CDR3 DNA sequence: TGCGCCAGCAGCTTGGTCGGAGACCACGAGCAGTACTTC. This encodes CASSLVGDHEQYF.

The gene calls are TRBV3-1 (or the pseudogene TRBV3-2) and TRBJ1-2, with unresolved D. Germline V gene lookup returns CDR1 LGHDT and CDR2 YNNKEL (reference sequence). Trimming took 0 bases from V and 2 from J, leaving 7 bases between them. CDR3 length: 14 residues. CDR3 nucleotides: TGTGCCAGCAGCCAAGATCCCGGGAACTATGGCTACACCTTC. Translation: CASSQDPGNYGYTF.

The genes are TRBV10-2 and TRBJ2-7; D not certain. CDR3 size: 13 residues. With 5 bases removed from V and 4 bases from J, the gap between germline ends came to 12 bases. Germline CDR1 reads WSHSY; CDR2 reads SAAADI. Written as DNA, the CDR3 is TGCGCCAGCAGTACACGTCACGTGTACGAGCAGTACTTC. Amino acids: CASSTRHVYEQYF.

CDR3 loop: CASSLSTGVSNTEAFF. CDR3 nucleotides: TGCGCCAGCAGCCTATCGACAGGGGTCTCGAACACTGAAGCTTTCTTT. V is TRBV5-1 and J is TRBJ1-1; TRBD1 matches at 8 bases. After removal of 4 bases from V and 1 base from J, the junction contained 9 bases not matched to a gene. Per the germline V gene, CDR1 is SGHRS and CDR2 is YFSETQ. The CDR3 length is 16 residues.

V usage is TRBV7-9 and J usage is TRBJ1-2; 11 nucleotides line up with TRBD1. Trimming at V came to 6 bases and at J to 8 bases, leaving 8 bases not matched to a gene. CDR1 and CDR2 from the germline V gene are SEHNR and FQNEAQ (reference sequence). The CDR3 length is 14 residues. The CDR3 DNA follows: TGTGCCAGCAGTCAACCGGGACAGGGGGTCGGCTACACCTTC. Protein sequence: CASSQPGQGVGYTF.

The genes are TRBV18 and TRBJ1-3, with a tentative D call TRBD1 (5 bases). This CDR3 comprises 15 residues. V was cut by 3 bases and J by 2 bases, with 11 bases left in between. Looked up from germline, CDR1 is KGHSH and CDR2 is LQKENI. CDR3: CASSPTTDTGNTIYF. The CDR3 DNA is TGTGCCAGCTCACCTACGACAGACACTGGAAACACCATATATTTT.

The chain recombines TRBV3-1 (or the pseudogene TRBV3-2) with TRBJ2-1, with 11 nucleotides matching TRBD2. The germline CDR1 and CDR2 sequences are LGHDT and YNNKEL (reference sequence). With 5 bases clipped from V and 10 bases from J, the junction kept 4 bases outside the gene matches. This CDR3 has 13 residues. CDR3 DNA: TGTGCCAGCAGCTACGGGACTAGCGGCGAGCAGTTCTTC. Translation gives CASSYGTSGEQFF.